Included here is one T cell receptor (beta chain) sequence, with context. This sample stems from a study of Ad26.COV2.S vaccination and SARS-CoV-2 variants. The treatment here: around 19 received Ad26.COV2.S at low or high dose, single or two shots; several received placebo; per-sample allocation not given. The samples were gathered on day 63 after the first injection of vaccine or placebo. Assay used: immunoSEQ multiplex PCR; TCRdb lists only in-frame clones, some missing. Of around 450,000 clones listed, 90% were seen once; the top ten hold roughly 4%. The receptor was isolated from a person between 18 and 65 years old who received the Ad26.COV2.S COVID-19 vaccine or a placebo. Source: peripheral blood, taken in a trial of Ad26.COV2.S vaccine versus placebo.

The CDR3 DNA sequence: TGTGCCAGTAGCCTAGCGGGGAACCCCTACAATGAGCAGTTCTTC. Residues: CASSLAGNPYNEQFF. The chain carries TRBV19 and TRBJ2-1; 9 bases match TRBD2. J gave up 2 bases and V 6 bases, and 5 bases lay outside the gene matches. CDR3 length: 15 amino acids. From germline, CDR1 is LNHDA and CDR2 SQIVND (reference sequence).